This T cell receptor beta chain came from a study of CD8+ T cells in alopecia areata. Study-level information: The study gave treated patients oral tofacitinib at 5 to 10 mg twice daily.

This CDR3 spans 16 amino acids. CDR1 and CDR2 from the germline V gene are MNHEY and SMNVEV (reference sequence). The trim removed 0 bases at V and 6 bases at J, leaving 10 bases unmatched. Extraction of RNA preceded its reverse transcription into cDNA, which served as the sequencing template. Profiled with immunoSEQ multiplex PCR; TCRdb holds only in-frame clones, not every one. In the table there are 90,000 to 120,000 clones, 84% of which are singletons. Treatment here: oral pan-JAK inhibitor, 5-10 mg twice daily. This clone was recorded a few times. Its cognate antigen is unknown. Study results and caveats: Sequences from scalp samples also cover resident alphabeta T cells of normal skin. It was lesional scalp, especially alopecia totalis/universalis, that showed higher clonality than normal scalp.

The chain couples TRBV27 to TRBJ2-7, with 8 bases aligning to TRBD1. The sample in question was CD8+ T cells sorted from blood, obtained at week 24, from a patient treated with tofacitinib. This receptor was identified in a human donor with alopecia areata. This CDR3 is CASSLSEGRGPGEQYF. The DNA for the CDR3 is TGTGCCAGCAGTTTATCGGAAGGCAGGGGGCCTGGCGAGCAGTACTTC.